This TCR beta chain was sequenced during a study of blood T cell repertoires in COVID-19. Study-wide background: Specimens from acute and convalescent COVID-19 originated in the United States, Italy and Spain. T cells, B-cell-depleted T cells, or PBMCs provided the cDNA or gDNA that served as material.

The CDR3 contains 13 residues. From germline, CDR1 is SGHRS and CDR2 YFSETQ. The germline V and J ends were trimmed by 5 bases and 1 base, with 9 bases remaining between them. Using immunoSEQ multiplex PCR, the repertoire was profiled, and TCRdb retains in-frame clones only, with some absent. The table includes 150,000 to 200,000 clones, about 88% detected once. The receptor was derived from a man aged 18 to 29 with acute or convalescent COVID-19. The chain combines TRBV5-1 with TRBJ1-1, with unresolved D. Specimen: peripheral blood. CDR3 DNA sequence: TGCGCCAGCAGTTTGAACACGAACACTGAAGCTTTCTTT. As protein: CASSLNTNTEAFF.